This T cell receptor (beta chain) was captured by sequencing in a study of T cell responses to AZD1222 COVID-19 vaccine. Overall study results and limits: White British ancestry dominated among donors, who included more females, and clonal diversity was possibly underestimated. As reported, nearly half of all spike-specific TCRs target variant regions that are unmutated.

Concerning this clone: Its antigen remains unidentified.

Profiling relied on immunoSEQ multiplex PCR, and the TCRdb table lists in-frame clones only, not all of them. The sample yields roughly 120,000 clones, 93% seen once. Germline CDR1 is PRHDT and CDR2 is FYEKMQ (reference sequence). The V segment lost 0 bases and the J segment 8 bases; nucleotides outside the gene matches: 11. The CDR3 consists of 17 residues. The origin of this receptor is an adult who received the AZD1222 COVID-19 vaccine. The rearrangement uses TRBV13 and TRBJ2-1; 9 bases agree with TRBD2. Sequencing was performed on peripheral blood, taken 28 days after the second AZD1222 dose. Here the CDR3 DNA reads TGTGCCAGCAGCTTAGGCGAGGGCGGGAGGGCCGTCGATGAGCAGTTCTTC. As protein: CASSLGEGGRAVDEQFF. Full variable domain (outside the CDR3, taken from reference TRBV13 and TRBJ2-1): AAGVIQSPRHLIKEKRETATLKCYPIPRHDTVYWYQQGPGQDPQFLISFYEKMQSDKGSIPDRFSAQQFSDYHSELNMSSLELGDSALYFCASSLGEGGRAVDEQFFGPGTRLTVL.